This TCR beta chain was identified in a study of T cells after posttransplantation cyclophosphamide. As to this clone: Its antigen is not identified.

General observations from the study: Donor CD8+ memory clones often dominated recipient blood repertoires at later times. After PTCy, TRB diversity resembled that of CNI/methotrexate controls. Tissue-infiltrating T cells from skin or gut overlapped little with blood T cells.

Sequencing used immunoSEQ multiplex PCR; TCRdb keeps in-frame clones, though not all of them. This sample has approximately 5,000 clones, with roughly 80% found just once. The germline V and J ends were trimmed by 6 bases and 0 bases, with 16 bases remaining between them. The germline V gene has CDR1 SNHLY and CDR2 FYNNEI. The CDR3 runs to 16 residues. A marrow graft followed busulfan-fludarabine conditioning, with cyclophosphamide on days +3 and +4. Sequenced here: PBMCs, sampled after allogeneic stem cell transplant with posttransplant cyclophosphamide. This sequence originates from a male patient between 45 and 60 years old who received an allogeneic stem cell transplant from a related donor and was CMV-positive. Some T cells may be supplied by the graft donor. This rearrangement joins TRBV2 to TRBJ2-3, with TRBD1 as a possible D gene (6 bases). The CDR3 loop is CASSPRGGQSTDTQYF. CDR3 sequence (DNA): TGTGCCAGCAGCCCCAGAGGGGGTCAAAGCACAGATACGCAGTATTTT.